This TCR beta chain was profiled in a study of blood T cell repertoires in COVID-19. Data came from immunoSEQ multiplex PCR; TCRdb stores just in-frame clones and leaves some out. This sample carries approximately 260,000 clones, 85% to 90% of them seen once, and the ten largest clones take approximately 2%. Trimming removed 2 bases from V and 1 base from J, with 11 bases in between. CDR1 is SGHTA and CDR2 is FQGTGA in the germline V gene. The CDR3 runs to 15 residues. This receptor was obtained from an older woman who had recovered from COVID-19. The chain has TRBV7-3 and TRBJ1-1; D might be TRBD1 (6 bases). The sample comprised PBMCs or T cells enriched from blood (not recorded which). CDR3 nucleotide sequence: TGTGCCAGCAGCTTAGTCAGACAGGCGAACACTGAAGCTTTCTTT. Translated, it gives CASSLVRQANTEAFF.